Included here is one TCR beta chain sequence, with context. Its antigen is unidentified. These data originate in a study of Ad26.COV2.S vaccination and SARS-CoV-2 variants. Broader study findings: Non-spike TCR breadth was similar in vaccine and placebo recipients.

Measured with immunoSEQ multiplex PCR; TCRdb has only the in-frame clones, and not every one. The table has about 400,000 clones, about 90% seen once. The germline CDR1 and CDR2 sequences are MDHEN and SYDVKM. Trimming cost V 4 bases and J 8 bases, with 20 bases left between them. The CDR3 runs to 15 residues. As to treatment: roughly 20 received Ad26.COV2.S at low or high dose, single or two shots; about 5 received placebo; per-sample allocation not given. Sampling took place 63 days after the first vaccine or placebo injection. The sequences come from peripheral blood, collected in a trial of Ad26.COV2.S vaccine versus placebo. The sequence derives from a person aged 18-60 years who received the Ad26.COV2.S COVID-19 vaccine or a placebo. This rearrangement joins TRBV28 to TRBJ1-2, with D maybe TRBD1 (5 bases). This CDR3 is CASSSLPGTRGGYTF. The CDR3 nucleotides read TGTGCCAGCAGTTCACTTCCCGGGACCCGGGGGGGCTACACCTTC.